The 17 T cell receptor beta chains reported below all come from one sample, sequenced in a study of shared clonotypes between healthy human individuals. The naive CD8 population came from CD45RO-negative cells selected for CCR7, without terminally differentiated effector memory CD45RA+ cells. Sequenced by immunoSEQ multiplex PCR; TCRdb stores in-frame clones only, minus some. The data show about 2.2 million clones, with 90% to 95% seen just once and more than 1.5% held by the top ten. Sequencing input: naive CD8+ T cells from PBMCs. The receptors originated from a man aged 18 to 35 in good health. Some clones in this sample may be carry-over from other donors' samples.

The chain uses TRBV6-5 and TRBJ2-5; the D gene could be TRBD1 or TRBD2 (5 bases each). The CDR3 runs 16 residues. From germline, CDR1 is MNHEY and CDR2 SVGAGI. V lost 2 bases and J 4 bases, leaving 17 bases between the germline ends. The CDR3 here is CASSYQDWQGRETQYF. In nucleotides, the CDR3 is TGTGCCAGCAGTTACCAGGACTGGCAGGGTAGAGAGACCCAGTACTTC.

The V and J genes are TRBV7-6 and TRBJ2-1; TRBD2 matches 15 bases. The V gene end was trimmed by 3 bases and the J gene end by 6 bases; junction bases not matched to a gene: 3. Germline V CDR1 and CDR2: SGHVS, FNYEAQ. This CDR3 has 16 residues. CDR3 sequence (DNA): TGTGCCAGCAGCTTGGGGACTAGCGGGAGGTTCAATGAGCAGTTCTTC. This codes for CASSLGTSGRFNEQFF.

This clone has more than one count but fewer than ten. This sequence joins TRBV27 and TRBJ1-2; TRBD1 might be the D (6 bases). V lost 6 bases, J lost 5 bases, and 13 bases lay in between. The CDR3 extends over 13 amino acids. Germline assignment: CDR1 MNHEY and CDR2 SMNVEV (reference sequence). For the CDR3, the DNA is TGTGCCAGCAGGCGTAGGGGGAGTTATGGCTACACCTTC. Translation: CASRRRGSYGYTF.

This chain joins TRBV10-2 and TRBJ1-2, with D possibly matching TRBD1 (5 bases). The CDR3 runs 16 residues. Germline V gene data show CDR1 as WSHSY and CDR2 as SAAADI. The V and J ends lost 6 bases and 0 bases respectively, with 17 bases between them. CDR3 in DNA: TGCGCCAGCAGAGGGCACATGACAGAATCTAACTATGGCTACACCTTC. Encoded protein: CASRGHMTESNYGYTF.

The chain employs TRBV9 and TRBJ2-7; 8 positions match TRBD2. In germline, CDR1 is SGDLS, CDR2 YYNGEE. J was trimmed by 5 bases and V by 4 bases; bases with no gene match: 11. The CDR3 runs 15 residues. DNA of the CDR3: TGTGCCAGCAGCCCCCGGGTAGCGGGAAGGAACGAGCAGTACTTC. Its protein product is CASSPRVAGRNEQYF.

CDR3 region: CASSTPTGAKWGYTF. CDR3 in DNA: TGTGCCAGCAGCACCCCCACAGGGGCGAAATGGGGCTACACCTTC. The V gene is TRBV7-8, the J gene TRBJ1-2, with TRBD1 matching over 7 bases. In germline, CDR1 is SGHVS, CDR2 FQNEAQ. The junction had 14 bases not matched to a gene; V was cut back by 5 bases and J by 8 bases. CDR3 size: 15 residues.

The chain employs TRBV9 and TRBJ1-3; D perhaps matches TRBD1 (5 bases). Germline loops: CDR1 SGDLS, CDR2 YYNGEE. The V gene lost 7 bases and the J gene lost 4 bases, with 15 bases spanning the gap. The CDR3 has 14 residues. CDR3 residues: CASGRGEAGNTIYF. For the CDR3, the DNA is TGTGCCAGCGGAAGAGGGGAAGCCGGAAACACCATATATTTT.

The CDR3 is CASSSRSGAGTGELFF. The CDR3 nucleotides read TGTGCCAGCAGCTCCCGCTCGGGGGCGGGTACCGGGGAGCTGTTTTTT. The chain links TRBV7-2 to TRBJ2-2, with D perhaps assigned TRBD1 or TRBD2 (6 bases each). The germline V and J ends were trimmed by 4 bases and 5 bases, with 17 bases remaining between them. CDR1 SGHTA and CDR2 FQGNSA come from the germline V gene. CDR3 length equals 16 residues.

The V and J genes are TRBV14 and TRBJ2-7, with D unclear. V shed 0 bases and J shed 4 bases, with 16 bases lying between them. The germline CDR1 and CDR2 sequences are SGHDN and FVKESK. The CDR3 spans 16 residues. The CDR3 nucleotides are TGTGCCAGCAGCCAAGATTGGCCAGCAGTATCATACGAGCAGTACTTC. Encoded protein: CASSQDWPAVSYEQYF.

The count of this clone is one. V usage is TRBV7-9 and J usage is TRBJ2-5; D may match TRBD1 or TRBD2 (7 bases each). TRBJ2-7 explains the end of the DNA better; the J call may be wrong. Per germline, CDR1 SEHNR and CDR2 FQNEAQ (reference sequence). The CDR3 has 15 residues. CDR3 amino acids: CASSWEGAGPYEQYF. CDR3 DNA: TGTGCCAGCAGCTGGGAGGGGGCGGGCCCCTACGAGCAGTACTTC.

In its sample, this clone was seen a few times. This rearrangement joins TRBV5-1 to TRBJ2-7; D possibly corresponds to TRBD2 (5 bases). Germline CDR1 is SGHRS and CDR2 is YFSETQ. The V end was cut by 0 bases, the J end by 6 bases, with 7 bases between. The CDR3 spans 12 residues. The chain's CDR3 is CASSLAAGEQYF. The CDR3 nucleotides read TGCGCCAGCAGCTTGGCCGCGGGCGAGCAGTACTTC.

V is TRBV28 and J is TRBJ2-7; D is unresolved. Germline assignment: CDR1 MDHEN and CDR2 SYDVKM. Trimming pared 1 base from V and 0 bases from J, leaving 22 bases between. The CDR3 has 19 amino acids. CDR3 DNA sequence: TGTGCCAGCAGTTTATATTGGGCGGACGGATTAAGGAGCTCCTACGAGCAGTACTTC. Encoded protein: CASSLYWADGLRSSYEQYF.

This chain uses TRBV6-1 with TRBJ2-7; D possibly corresponds to TRBD1 (7 bases). The germline V and J ends were trimmed by 4 bases and 4 bases, with 14 bases remaining between them. The CDR3 length is 14 residues. Germline loops: CDR1 MNHNS, CDR2 SASEGT. The CDR3 spells CASSVQGRGYEQYF. CDR3 DNA sequence: TGTGCCAGCAGTGTACAGGGGCGGGGATACGAGCAGTACTTC.

V is TRBV7-6 and J is TRBJ1-5, with D possibly matching TRBD1 (6 bases). From germline, CDR1 is SGHVS and CDR2 FNYEAQ. V dropped 2 bases and J dropped 6 bases, with 14 bases sitting between them. The CDR3 is 15 residues long. The CDR3: CASSLSRGVGQPQHF. The CDR3 DNA follows: TGTGCCAGCAGCTTAAGCAGGGGCGTAGGTCAGCCCCAGCATTTT. The whole variable domain, filled in from reference TRBV7-6 and TRBJ1-5, reads GAGVSQSPRYKVTKRGQDVALRCDPISGHVSLYWYRQALGQGPEFLTYFNYEAQQDKSGLPNDRFSAERPEGSISTLTIQRTEQRDSAMYRCASSLSRGVGQPQHFGDGTRLSIL.

The rearrangement uses TRBV19 and TRBJ1-1; no clear D. Per the germline V gene, CDR1 is LNHDA and CDR2 is SQIVND (reference sequence). The CDR3 contains 13 residues. V lost 11 bases to trimming and J lost 6 bases, with 19 bases between them. This CDR3 reads CAAKSGPFSEAFF. In nucleotides, the CDR3 is TGTGCCGCCAAGTCCGGACCATTCTCTGAAGCTTTCTTT.

The chain links TRBV10-3 to TRBJ2-3, with TRBD2 identical over 8 bases. Per germline, CDR1 ENHRY and CDR2 SYGVKD. CDR3 length: 15 residues. V lost 11 bases to trimming and J lost 2 bases; unmatched junction nucleotides: 12. The CDR3 protein is CAPTSGARPTDTQYF. CDR3 coding DNA: TGTGCCCCCACTAGCGGAGCCCGCCCCACAGATACGCAGTATTTT.

The rearrangement uses TRBV7-3 and TRBJ1-3; 7 bases are shared with TRBD1. After removal of 5 bases from V and 5 bases from J, the junction contained 6 bases not matched to a gene. Germline V CDR1 and CDR2: SGHTA, FQGTGA. The CDR3 has 14 residues. The CDR3 DNA sequence: TGTGCCAGCAGCCCGACAGGGTACAGAAACACCATATATTTT. It codes for CASSPTGYRNTIYF.